The clone carrying this T cell receptor beta chain was picked up a small number of times. Its antigen is unknown. The data are from a study of T cells in Graves' hyperthyroidism and ophthalmopathy. Whole-study context: Peripheral blood was obtained at initial diagnosis, preceding any treatment.

Each diagnosis was grounded in clinical symptoms, serum thyroxine and TRAb, thyroid ultrasound, and orbital computed tomography. It was RNA transcripts that yielded the amplified TCR beta CDR3 regions. During a first-round RT-PCR of the TCR CDR3, the HTBI primer set was used. TCRdb reprocessed the multiplex PCR reads with MiXCR, giving one entry per CDR3 protein. The sample consists of about 640,000 distinct CDR3 sequences, 20% of them appearing once. Points from the study as a whole: Among clonotypes expanded in thyroid above 0.001, most were also found in blood. Onset of ophthalmopathy came a median roughly 6.4 months after the model predicted it.

This CDR3 has 18 residues. Between the trimmed V and J ends, which lost 2 bases and 4 bases, there was a span of 23 bases. Germline values: CDR1 MNHEY, CDR2 SVGAGI. What was sequenced was blood. This chain joins TRBV6-5 and TRBJ1-1; D is unclear. The TCR originated in a man younger than 45 with Graves' ophthalmopathy. CDR3 sequence reads: CASSYEGRTIGLGTEAFF. The CDR3 bases are TGTGCCAGCAGTTACGAGGGCAGGACCATAGGTTTAGGCACTGAAGCTTTCTTT.